A selection of T cell receptor beta chains follows, all from one sample in a study of early T cells in non-severe SARS-CoV-2 infection. Using its own MiXCR run on the 5' RACE reads, TCRdb lists one record per CDR3 protein. This repertoire shows 35,000 to 45,000 distinct CDR3 sequences, 12% found once; its top ten account for roughly 15%. Sequencing was carried out using whole blood. The receptors here all came from an adult who was a healthcare worker with PCR-confirmed SARS-CoV-2 infection or an uninfected control (not recorded which). Both conserved end residues are part of each CDR3. The D gene is left open where the match is weak. Clone size appears in some rows only: once, few, many, or a class for an expanded clone.

>many|-|TRBV27|TRBJ1-2
TGTGCCAGCAGTTTTCTGCCGCCCGATGGCTACACCTTC
CASSFLPPDGYTF
>-|-|TRBV6-1|TRBJ1-5
TGTGCCAGCCTCCTCGGGACACGTAGCAATCAGCCCCAGCATTTT
CASLLGTRSNQPQHF
>-|TRBD1|TRBV29-1|TRBJ1-1
TGCAGCGTTGAACCGGGACAGGCTTCTAGGAAAGCTTTCTTT
CSVEPGQASRKAFF
>-|-|TRBV11-2|TRBJ2-1
TGTGCCAGCAGCTTAGTCCGTGGCTCCGGTGAGCAGTTCTTC
CASSLVRGSGEQFF
>few|TRBD2|TRBV2|TRBJ2-5
TGTGCCAGCAGATGGGGACTAGCCCGAGGCCACCAAGAGACCCAGTACTTC
CASRWGLARGHQETQYF
>many|-|TRBV11-2|TRBJ2-5
TGTGCCAGCAGCCCCCGATCCAACCAAGAGACCCAGTACTTC
CASSPRSNQETQYF
>few|TRBD2|TRBV11-2|TRBJ2-3
TGTGCCAGCAGCTTAAGGGCGGGGGATAGGACAGATACGCAGTATTTT
CASSLRAGDRTDTQYF
>-|TRBD2|TRBV20-1|TRBJ2-3
TGCAGTGCTAGTGGAGCGGGGGGCACAGATACGCAGTATTTT
CSASGAGGTDTQYF
>many|TRBD2|TRBV20-1|TRBJ2-1
TGCAGTGCCCGAGCGGGAGCGGGCCACAATGAGCAGTTCTTC
CSARAGAGHNEQFF
>few|-|TRBV6-2/TRBV6-3|TRBJ1-6
TGTGCCAGCAGTCTTCTTGGTTCTAACGATTCACCCCTCCACTTT
CASSLLGSNDSPLHF
>few|-|TRBV12-3/TRBV12-4|TRBJ1-5
TGTGCCAGCAGTTCGACAGGCGGCGGTCAGCCCCAGCATTTT
CASSSTGGGQPQHF
>many|-|TRBV6-1|TRBJ1-1
TGTGCCAGCAACCGGGTTGGACTTGGGAACACTGAAGCTTTCTTT
CASNRVGLGNTEAFF
>-|-|TRBV6-5|TRBJ2-7
TGTGCCAGCGGTCGACGGCCAAATAGGTATGGCGAGCAGTACTTC
CASGRRPNRYGEQYF
>-|-|TRBV7-8|TRBJ2-1
TGTGCCAGCAGCTCCACCTTGGCCCAGCCCCACAACAATGAGCAGTTCTTC
CASSSTLAQPHNNEQFF
>few|-|TRBV11-2|TRBJ2-7
TGTGCCAGCACCCCGAGGGCCTCCTACGAGCAGTACTTC
CASTPRASYEQYF
>many|TRBD1|TRBV3-1|TRBJ2-7
TGTGCCAGCAGCCAGCAAGGGACAGGTGACTACGAGCAGTACTTC
CASSQQGTGDYEQYF
>-|TRBD2|TRBV7-2|TRBJ2-5
TGTGCCAGCGCCTATGATTGGGGGGGCCAAGAGACCCAGTACTTC
CASAYDWGGQETQYF
>many|TRBD2|TRBV4-3|TRBJ2-7
TGCGCCAGCAGCCGGGGTACCGGGACTAGCGGGATCGAGCAGTACTTC
CASSRGTGTSGIEQYF
>few|-|TRBV24-1|TRBJ2-3
TGTGCCACCAGTGATTTACAGGCCAGGGGACCTGATACGCAGTATTTT
CATSDLQARGPDTQYF
>many|-|TRBV5-1|TRBJ1-1
TGCGCCAGCAGCTTGGAAGGCAGCTTGAACACTGAAGCTTTCTTT
CASSLEGSLNTEAFF
>-|-|TRBV6-1|TRBJ2-7
TGTGCCAGCTTCTCGCTGGGGACGCCTCAGTACTTC
CASFSLGTPQYF
>-|-|TRBV2|TRBJ2-1
TGTGCCAGCAGTGAAAATGGGCAGATCAATGAGCAGTTCTTC
CASSENGQINEQFF
>-|-|TRBV19|TRBJ1-1
TGTGCCACCAAAGGGACACCGAACACTGAAGCTTTCTTT
CATKGTPNTEAFF
>-|-|TRBV28|TRBJ1-1
TGTGCCAGCAGTTTAGGAGGGCCAACACTCGAAGCTTTCTTT
CASSLGGPTLEAFF
>-|-|TRBV19|TRBJ2-5
TGTGCCAGTAGTAAGGACAGTCCAGAGACCCAGTACTTC
CASSKDSPETQYF
>few|-|TRBV28|TRBJ2-5
TGTGCCAGCACTCCAGCGGACCCCGCGCTAGCGTGGGAGACCCAGTACTTC
CASTPADPALAWETQYF
>many|-|TRBV29-1|TRBJ2-3
TGCAGCGTGGACTTTTCAACGCCCACAGATACGCAGTATTTT
CSVDFSTPTDTQYF
>-|-|TRBV29-1|TRBJ2-3
TGCAGCGCTGGAGGACCCTCCACAGATACGCAGTATTTT
CSAGGPSTDTQYF
>-|-|TRBV6-2/TRBV6-3|TRBJ1-5
TGTGCCAGCAGTTTCCTCGGGGGGCGACAGCCCCAGCATTTT
CASSFLGGRQPQHF
>few|TRBD1|TRBV7-9|TRBJ2-7
TGTGCCAGCAGCCCAGACCGGGACAGGATCTACGAGCAGTACTTC
CASSPDRDRIYEQYF
>many|TRBD1|TRBV7-8|TRBJ1-5
TGTGCCAGCAGCTCCGGGACAGGTCATCAGCCCCAGCATTTT
CASSSGTGHQPQHF
>-|-|TRBV29-1|TRBJ1-2
TGCAGCGTTGTTTTAGATAACTATGGCTACACCTTC
CSVVLDNYGYTF
>many|TRBD2|TRBV5-1|TRBJ2-2
TGCGCCAGCAGCGGGACTAGCGGCCTAGCGAACACCGGGGAGCTGTTTTTT
CASSGTSGLANTGELFF
>-|TRBD1|TRBV11-2|TRBJ2-7
TGTGCCAGCACCATAGGGACAGGGGGCGAGTACGAGCAGTACTTC
CASTIGTGGEYEQYF
>many|-|TRBV29-1|TRBJ1-1
TGCTCCTCGTCTATCCGAGTGGACACTGAAGCTTTCTTT
CSSSIRVDTEAFF
>-|-|TRBV29-1|TRBJ2-2
TGCAGCGTTTTTACCGGGGAGCTGTTTTTT
CSVFTGELFF
>few|-|TRBV28|TRBJ2-1
TGTGCCAGCAGTTGGCCTACCGGACTACCCATCAACAATGAGCAGTTCTTC
CASSWPTGLPINNEQFF
>many|-|TRBV6-6|TRBJ1-3
TGTGCCAGCAGCCGGGACGGCTCTGGAAACACCATATATTTT
CASSRDGSGNTIYF
>few|TRBD2|TRBV6-2/TRBV6-3|TRBJ2-3
TGTGCCAGCAGGGGACTAGGGGAGGCCGCGAGCACAGATACGCAGTATTTT
CASRGLGEAASTDTQYF
>many|TRBD1|TRBV3-1|TRBJ1-2
TGTGCCAGCAGCCAAGTGCAGGGGGGTGGCTACACCTTC
CASSQVQGGGYTF
>many|TRBD2|TRBV5-4|TRBJ2-5
TGTGCCAGCAGCAATAGCGGGGGGTGGCAAGAGACCCAGTACTTC
CASSNSGGWQETQYF
>few|-|TRBV10-3|TRBJ1-1
TGTGCCATCAGTGAGGGAGGCTTCCAGGGACTGAACACTGAAGCTTTCTTT
CAISEGGFQGLNTEAFF
>many|-|TRBV3-1|TRBJ1-1
TGTGCCAGCAGCCAAGCAAGCGGGGACACTGAAGCTTTCTTT
CASSQASGDTEAFF
>-|TRBD2|TRBV9|TRBJ2-1
TGTGCCAGCAGCGTAGTGGGGCTAGCGGAGAATGAGCAGTTCTTC
CASSVVGLAENEQFF
>medium-sized|-|TRBV3-1|TRBJ2-4
TGTGCCAGCAGCCTGGGACGCTACATTCAGTACTTC
CASSLGRYIQYF
>many|TRBD1|TRBV28|TRBJ1-5
TGTGCCAGCAGCTGGACAGGATTAGGGCATCAGCCCCAGCATTTT
CASSWTGLGHQPQHF
>-|-|TRBV7-2|TRBJ2-3
TGTGCCAGCAGCTTACGGGGAAGCACAGATACGCAGTATTTT
CASSLRGSTDTQYF
>-|-|TRBV28|TRBJ2-3
TGTGCCAGCAGTTTGCCTAGCACAGATACGCAGTATTTT
CASSLPSTDTQYF
>many|-|TRBV19|TRBJ1-4
TGTGCCAGTAGTATGCGCGAAAAACTGTTTTTT
CASSMREKLFF
>-|-|TRBV20-1|TRBJ1-1
TGCAGTGCTAGAGAGCGGCGGATTGAAGCTTTCTTT
CSARERRIEAFF
>-|-|TRBV12-3/TRBV12-4|TRBJ1-3
TGTGCCAGCAGTTTTGCGGCAAGTGGAGGAAACACCATATATTTT
CASSFAASGGNTIYF
>-|-|TRBV28|TRBJ1-2
TGTGCCAGCAGTTTCTGGGGGGCAGATGCCTTC
CASSFWGADAF